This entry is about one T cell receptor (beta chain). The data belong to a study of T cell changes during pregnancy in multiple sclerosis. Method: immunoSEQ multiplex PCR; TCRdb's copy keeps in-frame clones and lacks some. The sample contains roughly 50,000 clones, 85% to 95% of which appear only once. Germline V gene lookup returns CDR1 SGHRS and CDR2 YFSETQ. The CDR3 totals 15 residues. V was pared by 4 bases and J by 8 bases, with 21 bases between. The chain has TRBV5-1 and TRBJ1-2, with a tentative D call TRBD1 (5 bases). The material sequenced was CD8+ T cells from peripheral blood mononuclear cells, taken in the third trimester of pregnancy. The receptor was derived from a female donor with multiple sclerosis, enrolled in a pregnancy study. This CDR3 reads CASSLRGSKPSGYTF. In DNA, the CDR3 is TGCGCCAGCAGCCTAAGGGGCTCTAAACCCTCCGGCTACACCTTC.